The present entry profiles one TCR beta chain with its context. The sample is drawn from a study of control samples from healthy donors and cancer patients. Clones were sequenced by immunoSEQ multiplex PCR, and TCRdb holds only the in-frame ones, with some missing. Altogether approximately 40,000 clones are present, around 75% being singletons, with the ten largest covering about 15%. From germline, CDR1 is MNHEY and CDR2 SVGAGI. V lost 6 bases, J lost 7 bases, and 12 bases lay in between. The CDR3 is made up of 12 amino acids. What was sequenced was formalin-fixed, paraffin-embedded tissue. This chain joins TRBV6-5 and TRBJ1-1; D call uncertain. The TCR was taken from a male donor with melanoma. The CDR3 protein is CASSSDPGEAFF. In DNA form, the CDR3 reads TGTGCCAGCAGCTCTGACCCGGGTGAAGCTTTCTTT.